Listed below are T cell receptor beta chains from one sample, sequenced in a study of lymphopenia after photon versus proton radiotherapy. Clones were sequenced by immunoSEQ multiplex PCR, and TCRdb holds only the in-frame ones, with some missing. In the table there are 39,000 or so clones, 92% of which are singletons. The sequenced sample was peripheral blood, obtained from a patient treated with photon-based radiotherapy. Receptors were obtained from a man aged 55 to 70 with cholangiocarcinoma. Both conserved end residues are part of each CDR3.

V	J	CDR3
TRBV5-1	TRBJ1-1	CASSLTATENTEAFF
TRBV7-2	TRBJ2-3	CASSFGGVTDTQYF
TRBV11-3	TRBJ2-3	CASSLGGLRGDTQYF
TRBV7-8	TRBJ2-7	CASSQPRPGFEQYF
TRBV7-8	TRBJ2-5	CASRPRTQVQETQYF
TRBV7-6	-	CASSLVGEGGPSYEQYF
TRBV4-2	TRBJ1-2	CASSQEVGDNYGYTF
TRBV7-9	TRBJ2-7	CATSTGTGDYEQYF
TRBV7-2	TRBJ2-5	CASSLGPYTQETQYF
TRBV4-1	TRBJ1-2	CASSHAQGRNYGYTF
TRBV4-2	TRBJ1-2	CASSQAPGAAYGYTF
TRBV4-3	TRBJ1-4	CASSQSTLLGEKLFF
TRBV6-1	TRBJ1-1	CASSRRLLLTEAFF
TRBV7-6	TRBJ2-2	CASSSRTSGRADGELFF
TRBV6-5	TRBJ2-4	CASSYTARWAKNIQYF
TRBV4-2	TRBJ2-2	CASSQTGEGTGELFF
TRBV7-9	TRBJ1-2	CASSLEQGGNTF
TRBV25-1	TRBJ2-7	CASRGRANYEQYF
TRBV19	TRBJ2-1	CASSMAGQGSYNEQFF
TRBV7-9	TRBJ1-4	CASSSAGVPATNEKLFF
TRBV2	TRBJ1-1	CASTQGSNEAFF
TRBV5-6	TRBJ1-2	CASSLVGQAYGYTF
TRBV7-9	TRBJ1-4	CASSLLGEKLFF
TRBV7-6	TRBJ2-2	CASSLARGTGELFF
TRBV9	TRBJ2-7	CASSVRWESYEQYF
TRBV28	TRBJ1-4	CASSLSVAGQIEF